This T cell receptor (beta chain) was found in a study of OX40 agonist ivuxolimab in advanced cancers. About the research overall: Partial responses were achieved by three patients, one with hepatocellular carcinoma and two with cutaneous melanoma.

Sequenced by immunoSEQ multiplex PCR; TCRdb stores in-frame clones only, minus some. The sample yields about 76,000 clones, 84% seen once. This clone was seen just once. The antigen is unknown. Study conclusions and caveats: The 0.1-3.0 mg/kg partial responders had among the lowest clonal expansion.

Germline V gene data show CDR1 as SGHTA and CDR2 as FQGNSA. This CDR3 is 15 amino acids long. The TCR sequence derives from an adult with an advanced solid tumor such as melanoma, head and neck, liver or kidney cancer. The sample was CD4+ or CD8+ T cells sorted from blood, taken in a trial of the OX40 agonist ivuxolimab. This rearrangement joins TRBV7-2 to TRBJ2-5; 8 nucleotides align to TRBD2. The DNA matches TRBJ2-7 better at its end, which makes the J call doubtful. The CDR3 loop is CASSQVAGSSYEQYF. CDR3 coding DNA: TGTGCCAGCAGCCAGGTAGCGGGGAGCTCCTACGAGCAGTACTTC.